A selection of T cell receptor beta chains follows, all from one sample in a study of T cell repertoires in cytomegalovirus infection. TCRdb processed the reads anew with MiXCR; each CDR3 protein has one entry. The sample shows approximately 250,000 distinct CDR3 sequences, approximately 9% of them seen only once. The sequencing sample was made of PBMCs. Source of these receptors: a human donor in good health (CMV status not recorded). Some clones in this sample may be carry-over from other donors' samples. Both conserved end residues are part of each CDR3. Only part of the rows carry a size: once, few, many, or a class if the clone is expanded.

>TRBJ1-1|.|15|TRBV19
CASSTQTPKGAEAFF
>TRBJ1-6|many|16|TRBV7-2
CASSAPQGLGNSPLHF
>TRBJ1-1|.|13|TRBV12-3/TRBV12-4
CASRPQGGTEAFF
>TRBJ2-7|many|14|TRBV12-3/TRBV12-4
CASSFTGQGGKQYF
>TRBJ2-5|few|11|TRBV7-8
CASSFGPTQYF
>TRBJ1-1|few|13|TRBV9
CASSVGTGAEAFF
>TRBJ1-1|few|14|TRBV29-1
CSAKVTGGLTEAFF
>TRBJ2-3|many|12|TRBV7-6
CASSPFEGGGYF
>TRBJ2-1|many|12|TRBV11-3
CASSSGLAGQFF
>TRBJ1-1|.|14|TRBV12-3/TRBV12-4
CASSPDRPNTEAFF
>TRBJ2-1|few|13|TRBV6-2/TRBV6-3
CASTRGQGNEQFF
>TRBJ2-5|.|13|TRBV20-1
CSARGARQETQYF
>TRBJ1-1|few|11|TRBV30
CAWSLGTEAFF
>TRBJ2-1|many|14|TRBV5-4
CASSLEPAGNEQFF
>TRBJ2-7|many|13|TRBV14
CASSDNMRGEQYF
>TRBJ2-1|many|17|TRBV7-9
CASSQGLAGGRYNEQFF
>TRBJ1-5|few|17|TRBV7-2
CASSLYSQGGSNQPQHF
>TRBJ2-5|many|16|TRBV12-3/TRBV12-4
CASSSPSGRDQETQYF
>TRBJ2-2|many|15|TRBV7-2
CASSLDSLNTGELFF
>TRBJ1-6|many|14|TRBV10-3
CAIRGSSYNSPLHF
>TRBJ1-5|.|13|TRBV20-1
CSAPAQRNQPQHF
>TRBJ1-5|.|15|TRBV18
CASSFRGVGNQPQHF
>TRBJ1-6|many|14|TRBV5-6
CASSLGRGHSPLHF
>TRBJ1-5|many|16|TRBV7-8
CASSLVGTGANQPQHF
>TRBJ1-1|.|12|TRBV28
CASIFGTTEAFF
>TRBJ1-1|many|15|TRBV27
CASSSLRAGGTEAFF
>TRBJ1-1|many|15|TRBV7-2
CASSSRRDGHTEAFF
>TRBJ2-5|few|16|TRBV15
CATSRSGLAVQETQYF
>TRBJ1-1|many|14|TRBV7-2
CASRLQGVNTEAFF
>TRBJ1-3|many|17|TRBV7-2
CASSVDPKVLSGNTIYF
>TRBJ2-7|.|14|TRBV20-1
CSAGVAGDKGEQYF
>TRBJ1-1|.|13|TRBV12-3/TRBV12-4
CASSRQINTEAFF
>TRBJ2-2|many|15|TRBV28
CASSLPTRRTGELFF
>TRBJ1-5|.|15|TRBV7-2
CASSLDRQTNQPQHF
>TRBJ2-7|few|14|TRBV12-3/TRBV12-4
CASSKGQGAYEQYF
>TRBJ2-3|.|11|TRBV29-1
CSVEPPAPGYF
>TRBJ2-1|many|14|TRBV7-2
CASSSLGAQNEQFF
>TRBJ1-1|few|11|TRBV28
CASRDRGEAFF
>TRBJ1-4|many|17|TRBV19
CASSITAELWAGEKLFF
>TRBJ2-7|.|11|TRBV14
CASSQGGEQYF